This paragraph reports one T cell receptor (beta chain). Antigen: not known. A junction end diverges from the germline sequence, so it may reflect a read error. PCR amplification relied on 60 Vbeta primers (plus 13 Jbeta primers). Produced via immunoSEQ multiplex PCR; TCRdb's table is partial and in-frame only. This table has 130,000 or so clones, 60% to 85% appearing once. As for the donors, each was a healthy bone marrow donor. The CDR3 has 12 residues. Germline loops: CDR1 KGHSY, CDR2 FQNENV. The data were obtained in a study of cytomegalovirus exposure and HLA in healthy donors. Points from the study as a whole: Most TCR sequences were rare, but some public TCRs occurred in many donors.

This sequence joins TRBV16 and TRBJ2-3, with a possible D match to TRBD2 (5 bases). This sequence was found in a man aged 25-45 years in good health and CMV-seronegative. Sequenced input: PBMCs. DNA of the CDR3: TGTGCCAGCGGCCAACAGCGGGATACGCAGTATTTT. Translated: CASGQQRDTQYF.